Below, 23 T cell receptor beta chains from the same sample are listed, as sequenced in a study of blood T cell repertoires in COVID-19. Only in-frame clones appear in the TCRdb table, and some are missing; sequencing was by immunoSEQ multiplex PCR. Of approximately 490,000 clones in the sample, around 87% were seen once. The sequencing sample was made of PBMCs or T cells enriched from blood (not recorded which). These receptors were taken from a woman younger than 30 who had recovered from COVID-19.

The chain uses TRBV24-1 and TRBJ2-5, with 7 bases lining up with TRBD1. The CDR3 is 15 amino acids. Germline V lookup: CDR1 KGHDR, CDR2 SFDVKD. V shed 2 bases and J 1 base; nucleotides not matched to a gene: 3. Here the CDR3 reads CATSDSTGLQETQYF. The CDR3 DNA reads as TGTGCCACCAGTGATTCGACAGGGCTCCAAGAGACCCAGTACTTC.

The chain joins TRBV10-3 to TRBJ2-7; TRBD1 matches at 7 bases. Germline V gene sequence: CDR1 ENHRY, CDR2 SYGVKD. This CDR3 has 12 residues. With 4 bases clipped from V and 3 bases from J, the junction kept 0 bases outside the gene matches. CDR3 in DNA: TGTGCCATCAGTGGACAGGGCTACGAGCAGTACTTC. Protein product: CAISGQGYEQYF.

V usage is TRBV5-1 and J usage is TRBJ2-6; tentative D call: TRBD2 (6 bases). The CDR3 has 19 amino acids. The germline CDR1 and CDR2 sequences are SGHRS and YFSETQ. Trimming cost V 4 bases and J 0 bases, with 20 bases left between them. CDR3 sequence reads: CASSPPGTLAFSGANVLTF. CDR3 DNA sequence: TGCGCCAGCAGCCCACCCGGGACTCTGGCCTTCTCTGGGGCCAACGTCCTGACTTTC.

The chain employs TRBV7-9 and TRBJ2-1, with 8 bases fitting TRBD1. This CDR3 has 18 amino acids. V gave up 1 base and J gave up 1 base; unmatched junction bases: 9. From germline, CDR1 is SEHNR and CDR2 FQNEAQ (reference sequence). The CDR3 protein is CASSLGAPGGRSYNEQFF. For the CDR3, the DNA is TGTGCCAGCAGCTTAGGGGCGCCAGGGGGCCGTTCCTACAATGAGCAGTTCTTC.

The genes are TRBV12-3 or TRBV12-4 and TRBJ2-5; 7 bases align to TRBD1. The junction had 6 bases not matched to a gene; V was cut back by 7 bases and J by 4 bases. The CDR3 covers 13 residues. The CDR3, as DNA: TGTGCCAGCACCATCACAGGGGCAGAGACCCAGTACTTC. It encodes CASTITGAETQYF.

As for this clone: The sample holds other DNA sequences that translate to the same CDR3. For the CDR3, the DNA is TGTGCCAGCAGCCGGGACAGGGTTAATGAAAAACTGTTTTTT. Amino acids: CASSRDRVNEKLFF. This rearrangement joins TRBV3-1 (or the pseudogene TRBV3-2) to TRBJ1-4; 9 nucleotides agree with TRBD1. The V gene's germline CDR1 is LGHDT and CDR2 YNNKEL (reference sequence). With 4 bases clipped from V and 4 bases from J, the junction kept 1 base outside the gene matches. The CDR3 sequence is 14 residues long.

This clone has more than one count but fewer than ten. The V and J genes are TRBV5-1 and TRBJ2-7; a possible D gene is TRBD1 (5 bases). The CDR3 consists of 14 residues. Germline V gene sequence: CDR1 SGHRS, CDR2 YFSETQ. V lost 3 bases, J lost 3 bases, and 13 bases lay in between. The CDR3 nucleotides are TGCGCCAGCAGCTCTCAGGGTGGCCGCTACGAGCAGTACTTC. Amino acid sequence: CASSSQGGRYEQYF.

The chain uses TRBV2 and TRBJ1-1, with TRBD1 as a possible D gene (5 bases). The CDR3 consists of 13 residues. The ends were cut back, 7 bases at V and 0 bases at J, with 9 bases in the middle. Germline CDR1 reads SNHLY; CDR2 reads FYNNEI. CDR3 DNA sequence: TGTGCCAGCATTCGGACAATGAACACTGAAGCTTTCTTT. Encoded protein: CASIRTMNTEAFF.

The chain combines TRBV25-1 with TRBJ2-1; no firm D call. V lost 6 bases, J lost 10 bases, and 10 bases lay in between. The CDR3 covers 11 residues. Germline V gives CDR1 MGHDK, CDR2 SYGVNS. CDR3 in amino acids: CASRTVSEQFF. Written as DNA, the CDR3 is TGTGCCAGCAGGACTGTTTCGGAGCAGTTCTTC.

V and J are TRBV12-3 or TRBV12-4 and TRBJ1-2, with a weak D call TRBD1 (5 bases). The V end lost 7 bases, the J end lost 8 bases, and 17 bases lay between the germline ends. This CDR3 has 13 residues. Here the CDR3 DNA reads TGTGCCAGCACCACGGGGCGGGATCGGGGCTACACCTTC. Protein product: CASTTGRDRGYTF.

This clone was detected only once. The CDR3 DNA follows: TGTGCCTGGAGTGTGGGGGGGCCCAATACGCAGTATTTT. Protein: CAWSVGGPNTQYF. The V call is TRBV30, the J call TRBJ2-3; D is perhaps TRBD2 (7 bases). The germline gives CDR1 GTSNPN, CDR2 SVGIG (reference sequence). Deletions cut 0 bases from V and 7 bases from J, with 11 bases between. CDR3 length equals 13 residues.

The chain has TRBV5-1 and TRBJ1-1; 7 positions match TRBD1. Germline CDR1 reads SGHRS; CDR2 reads YFSETQ. There are 16 residues in the CDR3. V shed 4 bases and J 1 base; nucleotides not matched to a gene: 10. As DNA, the CDR3 is TGCGCCAGCAGCCGACAGGGTTGGGGCGAGAACACTGAAGCTTTCTTT. This encodes CASSRQGWGENTEAFF.

This CDR3 is CASSFMGGDQETQYF. The CDR3 bases are TGCGCCAGCAGCTTTATGGGGGGGGATCAAGAGACCCAGTACTTC. This chain connects TRBV5-1 to TRBJ2-5, with 7 bases fitting TRBD2. V was pared by 2 bases and J by 2 bases, with 6 bases of the junction left unmatched. The CDR3 runs 15 residues. Germline V gene sequence: CDR1 SGHRS, CDR2 YFSETQ.

This clone was seen just once. CDR3 DNA sequence: TGTGCCAGCAGCATCACAGCGGGGGGCCCTTCGGCCGGGGAGCTGTTTTTT. Encoded protein: CASSITAGGPSAGELFF. The chain uses TRBV11-3 and TRBJ2-2, with TRBD2 identical over 9 bases. Unmatched junction bases numbered 13, after V lost 5 bases and J lost 6 bases. The germline V gene encodes CDR1 SGHNT and CDR2 YENEEA. This CDR3 has 17 residues.

The chain has TRBV5-6 and TRBJ1-2; 7 bases are a match to TRBD1. The CDR3 contains 14 residues. Germline V CDR1 and CDR2: SGHDT, YYEEEE. Trimming at V came to 4 bases and at J to 8 bases, leaving 11 bases not matched to a gene. This CDR3 reads CASSPGQSVRGYTF. DNA of the CDR3: TGTGCCAGCAGCCCGGGACAGTCAGTCAGGGGCTACACCTTC.

The genes are TRBV2 and TRBJ2-1, with D possibly matching TRBD1 (5 bases). This CDR3 spans 13 amino acids. Germline V lookup: CDR1 SNHLY, CDR2 FYNNEI. With 3 bases removed from V and 10 bases from J, the gap between germline ends came to 13 bases. Here the CDR3 DNA reads TGTGCCAGCAGTGACTGGGGCCGGGCGGAGCAGTTCTTC. Translation gives CASSDWGRAEQFF.

The chain joins TRBV20-1 to TRBJ1-2; the D gene is possibly TRBD1 (6 bases). This CDR3 contains 11 residues. The germline gives CDR1 DFQATT, CDR2 SNEGSKA (reference sequence). CDR3 coding DNA: TGCAGCGCCGGGGGGGCCTATGGCTACACCTTC. This sequence encodes CSAGGAYGYTF.

This chain connects TRBV5-1 to TRBJ2-1; TRBD2 is a possible D gene (5 bases). CDR1 SGHRS and CDR2 YFSETQ come from the germline V gene. CDR3 size: 11 residues. With 4 bases removed from V and 9 bases from J, the gap between germline ends came to 8 bases. CDR3 in amino acids: CASSLSGEQFF. The CDR3 DNA is TGCGCCAGCAGCCTGAGCGGTGAGCAGTTCTTC.

For the CDR3, the DNA is TGTGCCAGCAGTCAGAGGACAGGTTTTAATCAGCCCCAGCATTTT. Translating gives CASSQRTGFNQPQHF. The rearrangement links TRBV28 to TRBJ1-5, with TRBD1 identical over 7 bases. The V gene's germline CDR1 is MDHEN and CDR2 SYDVKM. Trimming at V came to 5 bases and at J to 4 bases, leaving 8 bases not matched to a gene. This CDR3 contains 15 residues. Based on the CDR3 plus reference TRBV28 and TRBJ1-5, the full variable domain is DVKVTQSSRYLVKRTGEKVFLECVQDMDHENMFWYRQDPGLGLRLIYFSYDVKMKEKGDIPEGYSVSREKKERFSLILESASTNQTSMYLCASSQRTGFNQPQHFGDGTRLSIL.

The V call is TRBV7-9, the J call TRBJ1-6, with D unclear. Trimming took 3 bases from V and 7 from J, leaving 10 bases between them. This CDR3 is 14 amino acids long. Germline CDR1 is SEHNR and CDR2 is FQNEAQ (reference sequence). CDR3 DNA sequence: TGTGCCAGCAGCTTTCCCACAGCCAATTCACCCCTCCACTTT. It specifies CASSFPTANSPLHF.

Regarding this clone: The junction does not match germline at one end; this may be a read error. V and J are TRBV5-4 and TRBJ1-1, with a tentative D call TRBD1 (6 bases). The CDR3 is made up of 15 amino acids. Looked up from germline, CDR1 is SGHNT and CDR2 is YYREEE (reference sequence). In DNA, the CDR3 is TGTGCCAGCAGCAGCAGAACAGGGTCGAACGCTGAAGCTTTCTTT. As protein: CASSSRTGSNAEAFF.

The gene calls are TRBV30 and TRBJ1-2; maybe TRBD1 (5 bases). The germline V gene encodes CDR1 GTSNPN and CDR2 SVGIG (reference sequence). V was cut by 5 bases and J by 8 bases, with 18 bases left in between. The CDR3 has 13 amino acids. The CDR3 region has the DNA TGTGCCTGGGCCCTATGGGGGGTAGGCGGCTACACCTTC. Protein product: CAWALWGVGGYTF.

This chain connects TRBV18 to TRBJ2-6, with 8 positions matching TRBD1. Germline CDR1 reads KGHSH; CDR2 reads LQKENI. V lost 5 bases to trimming and J lost 1 base; unmatched junction nucleotides: 13. CDR3 length equals 19 residues. The DNA for the CDR3 is TGTGCCAGCTCATCTCTTTCCGGGACAGGATTATCTGGGGCCAACGTCCTGACTTTC. It translates to CASSSLSGTGLSGANVLTF.